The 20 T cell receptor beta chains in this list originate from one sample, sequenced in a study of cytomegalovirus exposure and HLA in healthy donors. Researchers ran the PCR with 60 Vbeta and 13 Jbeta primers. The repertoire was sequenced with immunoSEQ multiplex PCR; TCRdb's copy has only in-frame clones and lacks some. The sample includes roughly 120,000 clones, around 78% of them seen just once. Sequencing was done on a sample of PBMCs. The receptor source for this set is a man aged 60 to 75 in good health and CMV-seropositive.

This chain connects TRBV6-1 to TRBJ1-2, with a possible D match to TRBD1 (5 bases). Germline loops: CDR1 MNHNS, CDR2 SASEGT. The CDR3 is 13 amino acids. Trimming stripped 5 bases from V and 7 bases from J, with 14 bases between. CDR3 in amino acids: CASSSTGYAGYTF. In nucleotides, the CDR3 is TGTGCCAGCAGTTCAACAGGTTACGCTGGCTACACCTTC.

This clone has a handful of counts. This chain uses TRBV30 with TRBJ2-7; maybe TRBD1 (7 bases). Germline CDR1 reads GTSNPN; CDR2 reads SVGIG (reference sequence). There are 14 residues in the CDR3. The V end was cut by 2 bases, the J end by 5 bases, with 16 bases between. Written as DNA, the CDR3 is TGTGCCTGGAGTCTCGACAGGGAGGTTCACGAGCAGTACTTC. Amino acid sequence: CAWSLDREVHEQYF.

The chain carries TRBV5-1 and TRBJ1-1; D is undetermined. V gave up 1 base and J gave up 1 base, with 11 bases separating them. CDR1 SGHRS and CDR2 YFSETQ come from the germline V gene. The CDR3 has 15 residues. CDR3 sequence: CASSLLPGTNTEAFF. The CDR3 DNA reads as TGCGCCAGCAGCTTGTTACCAGGAACGAACACTGAAGCTTTCTTT.

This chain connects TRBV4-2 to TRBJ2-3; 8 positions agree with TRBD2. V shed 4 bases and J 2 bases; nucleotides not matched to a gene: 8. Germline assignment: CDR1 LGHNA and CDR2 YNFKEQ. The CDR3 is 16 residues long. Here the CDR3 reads CASSPGAGGDTDTQYF. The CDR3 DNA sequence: TGTGCCAGCAGCCCCGGGGCCGGGGGGGACACAGATACGCAGTATTTT.

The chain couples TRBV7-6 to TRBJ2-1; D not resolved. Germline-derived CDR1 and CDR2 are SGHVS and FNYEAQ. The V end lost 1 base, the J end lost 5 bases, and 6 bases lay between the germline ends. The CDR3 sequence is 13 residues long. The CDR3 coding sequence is TGTGCCAGCAGCTTAGACAGAAACAATGAGCAGTTCTTC. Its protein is CASSLDRNNEQFF. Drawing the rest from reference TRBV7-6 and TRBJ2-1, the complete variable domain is GAGVSQSPRYKVTKRGQDVALRCDPISGHVSLYWYRQALGQGPEFLTYFNYEAQQDKSGLPNDRFSAERPEGSISTLTIQRTEQRDSAMYRCASSLDRNNEQFFGPGTRLTVL.

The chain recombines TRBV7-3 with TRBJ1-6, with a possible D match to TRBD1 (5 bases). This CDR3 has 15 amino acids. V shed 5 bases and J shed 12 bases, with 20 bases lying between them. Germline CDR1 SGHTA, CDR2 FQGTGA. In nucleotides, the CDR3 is TGTGCCAGCAGCGAATTTGGGACTTTATCGGGACCCCTCCACTTT. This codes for CASSEFGTLSGPLHF.

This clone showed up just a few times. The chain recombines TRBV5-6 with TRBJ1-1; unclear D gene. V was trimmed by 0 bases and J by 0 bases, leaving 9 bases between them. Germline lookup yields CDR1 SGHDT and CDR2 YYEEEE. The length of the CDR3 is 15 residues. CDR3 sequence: CASSLETPMNTEAFF. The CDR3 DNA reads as TGTGCCAGCAGCTTGGAGACACCTATGAACACTGAAGCTTTCTTT. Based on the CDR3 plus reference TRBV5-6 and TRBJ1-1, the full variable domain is DAGVTQSPTHLIKTRGQQVTLRCSPKSGHDTVSWYQQALGQGPQFIFQYYEEEERQRGNFPDRFSGHQFPNYSSELNVNALLLGDSALYLCASSLETPMNTEAFFGQGTRLTVV.

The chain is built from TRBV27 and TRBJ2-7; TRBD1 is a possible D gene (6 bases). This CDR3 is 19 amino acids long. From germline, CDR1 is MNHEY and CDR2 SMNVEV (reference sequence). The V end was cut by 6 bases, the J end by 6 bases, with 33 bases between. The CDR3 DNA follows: TGTGCCAGCAGCCTACGGACGGGACATACATCCAGTGGCACCCTCGAGCAGTACTTC. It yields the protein CASSLRTGHTSSGTLEQYF.

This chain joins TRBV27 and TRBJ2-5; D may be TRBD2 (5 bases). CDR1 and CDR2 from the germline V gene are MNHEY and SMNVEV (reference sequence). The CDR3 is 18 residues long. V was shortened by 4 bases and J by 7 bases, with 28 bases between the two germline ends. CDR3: CASSSETQVFGGKRTQYF. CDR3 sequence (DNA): TGTGCCAGCAGTTCTGAGACACAAGTCTTCGGAGGAAAGAGGACCCAGTACTTC.

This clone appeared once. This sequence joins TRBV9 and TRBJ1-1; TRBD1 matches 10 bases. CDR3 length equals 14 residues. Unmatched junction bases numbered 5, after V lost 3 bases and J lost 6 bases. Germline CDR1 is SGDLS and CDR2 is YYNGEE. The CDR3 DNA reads TGTGCCAGCAGCGGGACAGGGGGGAGCGCTGAAGCTTTCTTT. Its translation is CASSGTGGSAEAFF. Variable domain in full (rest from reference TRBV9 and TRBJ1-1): DSGVTQTPKHLITATGQRVTLRCSPRSGDLSVYWYQQSLDQGLQFLIQYYNGEERAKGNILERFSAQQFPDLHSELNLSSLELGDSALYFCASSGTGGSAEAFFGQGTRLTVV.

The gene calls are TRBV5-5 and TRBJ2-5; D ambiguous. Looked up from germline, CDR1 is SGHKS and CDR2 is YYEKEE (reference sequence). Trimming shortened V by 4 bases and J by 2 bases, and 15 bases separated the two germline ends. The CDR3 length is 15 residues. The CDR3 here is CASSVTVAQQETQYF. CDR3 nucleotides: TGTGCCAGCAGCGTTACGGTGGCACAGCAAGAGACCCAGTACTTC.

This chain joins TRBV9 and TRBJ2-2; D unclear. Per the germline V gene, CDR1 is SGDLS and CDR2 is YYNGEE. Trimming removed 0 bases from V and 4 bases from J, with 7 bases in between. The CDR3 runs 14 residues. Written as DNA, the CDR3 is TGTGCCAGCAGCGTAGCTACGGGCACCGGGGAGCTGTTTTTT. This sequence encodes CASSVATGTGELFF.

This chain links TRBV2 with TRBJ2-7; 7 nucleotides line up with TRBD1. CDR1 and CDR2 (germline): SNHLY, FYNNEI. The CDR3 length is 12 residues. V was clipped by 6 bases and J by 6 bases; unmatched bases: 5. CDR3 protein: CASSYTGVEQYF. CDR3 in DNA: TGTGCCAGCAGCTACACAGGGGTCGAGCAGTACTTC.

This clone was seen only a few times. DNA of the CDR3: TGTGCCAGCAGCTGGGGTGGAGGAGAGACCCAGTACTTC. It yields the protein CASSWGGGETQYF. The chain carries TRBV5-8 and TRBJ2-5; the D gene is possibly TRBD2 (5 bases). V dropped 3 bases and J dropped 4 bases, with 10 bases sitting between them. Germline V lookup: CDR1 SGHTS, CDR2 YDEGEE. The CDR3 length is 13 residues.

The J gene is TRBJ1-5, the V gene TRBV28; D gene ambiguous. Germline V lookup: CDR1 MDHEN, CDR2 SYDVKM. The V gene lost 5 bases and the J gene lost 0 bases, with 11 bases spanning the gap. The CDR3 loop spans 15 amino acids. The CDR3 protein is CASSPAGSSNQPQHF. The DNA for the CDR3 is TGTGCCAGCAGTCCGGCGGGGTCTAGCAATCAGCCCCAGCATTTT. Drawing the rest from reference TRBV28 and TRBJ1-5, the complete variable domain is DVKVTQSSRYLVKRTGEKVFLECVQDMDHENMFWYRQDPGLGLRLIYFSYDVKMKEKGDIPEGYSVSREKKERFSLILESASTNQTSMYLCASSPAGSSNQPQHFGDGTRLSIL.

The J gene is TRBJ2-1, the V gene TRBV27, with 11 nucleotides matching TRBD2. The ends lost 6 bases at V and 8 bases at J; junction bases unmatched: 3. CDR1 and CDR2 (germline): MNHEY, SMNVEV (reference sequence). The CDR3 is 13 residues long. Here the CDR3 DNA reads TGTGCCAGCAGACTAGCGGGGGTGTATGAGCAGTTCTTC. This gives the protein CASRLAGVYEQFF.

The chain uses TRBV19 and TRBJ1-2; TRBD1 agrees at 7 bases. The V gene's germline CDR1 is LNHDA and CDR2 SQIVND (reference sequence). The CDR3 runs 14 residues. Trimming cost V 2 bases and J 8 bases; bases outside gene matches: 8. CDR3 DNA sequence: TGTGCCAGTAGTATAAGGGACAGAGGAGGCGGCTACACCTTC. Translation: CASSIRDRGGGYTF.

In DNA form, the CDR3 reads TGTGCCAGCTCACCGTCTTCGGGGGTGGCCCCTCCGGCTGGCTACACCTTC. Translating gives CASSPSSGVAPPAGYTF. The V and J genes are TRBV18 and TRBJ1-2; the D gene is possibly TRBD1 (5 bases). CDR3 length equals 17 residues. The germline V and J ends were trimmed by 3 bases and 7 bases, with 24 bases remaining between them. Germline V gene data show CDR1 as KGHSH and CDR2 as LQKENI.

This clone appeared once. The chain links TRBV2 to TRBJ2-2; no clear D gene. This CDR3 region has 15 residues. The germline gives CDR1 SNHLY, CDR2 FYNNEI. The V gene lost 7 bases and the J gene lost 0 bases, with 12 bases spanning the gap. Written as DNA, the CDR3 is TGTGCCAGCACTTCCGACACAGCGAACACCGGGGAGCTGTTTTTT. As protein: CASTSDTANTGELFF.

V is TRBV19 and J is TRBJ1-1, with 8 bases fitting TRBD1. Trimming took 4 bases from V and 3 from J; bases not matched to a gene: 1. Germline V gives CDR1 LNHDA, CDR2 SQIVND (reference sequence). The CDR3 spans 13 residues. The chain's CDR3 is CASSKQGDTEAFF. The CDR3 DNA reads TGTGCCAGTAGTAAACAGGGGGACACTGAAGCTTTCTTT.